The 17 T cell receptor beta chains below come from one sample, sequenced in a study of T cells in localized non-small cell lung cancer. TCRdb's copy holds only in-frame clones and misses some; the assay was immunoSEQ multiplex PCR. Found here are about 3,500 clones, 42% of them singletons; the top ten hold 15% to 17%. Source: lung tumor tissue, taken before any cancer treatment. The origin of the receptors is a male donor aged 60 or over with stage I lung adenocarcinoma.

This clone has a handful of counts. The genes are TRBV11-3 and TRBJ2-7; D may be TRBD1 or TRBD2 (6 bases each). Germline lookup yields CDR1 SGHNT and CDR2 YENEEA. V shed 1 base and J shed 2 bases, with 12 bases lying between them. The CDR3 is made up of 15 amino acids. DNA for the CDR3: TGTGCCAGCAGCTTAGGGGAGAGGGGGGCCTACGAGCAGTACTTC. It specifies CASSLGERGAYEQYF.

V is TRBV10-3 and J is TRBJ2-1, with D unresolved. Trimming stripped 3 bases from V and 5 bases from J, with 8 bases between. The germline CDR1 and CDR2 sequences are ENHRY and SYGVKD. The CDR3 loop spans 13 amino acids. The CDR3 is CAISEGFDNEQFF. Written as DNA, the CDR3 is TGTGCCATCAGTGAAGGTTTCGACAATGAGCAGTTCTTC.

The chain employs TRBV18 and TRBJ2-5; 7 nucleotides agree with TRBD2. This CDR3 has 15 amino acids. V gave up 2 bases and J gave up 2 bases; unmatched junction bases: 5. Germline CDR1 KGHSH, CDR2 LQKENI. The CDR3, as DNA: TGTGCCAGCTCACCAGAAGCTAGCGGACAAGAGACCCAGTACTTC. Translation gives CASSPEASGQETQYF.

By share of the sample, this clone is medium-sized. The gene calls are TRBV6-8 and TRBJ1-1; the D is unclear. V was trimmed by 10 bases and J by 3 bases, leaving 12 bases between them. The germline V gene encodes CDR1 MNHGY and CDR2 SAAAGT. CDR3 length equals 12 residues. DNA of the CDR3: TGTGCCACCTTACCCCCCGACACTGAAGCTTTCTTT. It codes for CATLPPDTEAFF.

This sequence joins TRBV6-7 and TRBJ2-3; D unclear. TRBV6-7 is an ORF; its function is uncertain. V was pared by 5 bases and J by 4 bases, with 10 bases between. This CDR3 is 13 amino acids long. The CDR3 nucleotides are TGTGCCAGCAGTGCACACGGACCAGATACGCAGTATTTT. Amino acids: CASSAHGPDTQYF.

The J gene is TRBJ2-1, the V gene TRBV18, with 10 bases aligning to TRBD1. The CDR3 has 17 residues. CDR1 and CDR2 from the germline V gene are KGHSH and LQKENI. Losses at the gene ends were 3 bases for V and 9 bases for J; bases not matched to a gene: 14. The chain's CDR3 is CASSPTKSGTGVGEQFF. The CDR3 bases are TGTGCCAGCTCACCTACTAAATCCGGGACAGGGGTCGGTGAGCAGTTCTTC.

The rearrangement joins TRBV28 to TRBJ1-4; TRBD1 agrees at 9 bases. Looked up from germline, CDR1 is MDHEN and CDR2 is SYDVKM. This CDR3 is 14 amino acids long. With 6 bases clipped from V and 8 bases from J, the junction kept 7 bases outside the gene matches. The CDR3 bases are TGTGCCAGCAGCCCCGGGACAGGGCGGGAAAAACTGTTTTTT. This encodes CASSPGTGREKLFF.

This sequence joins TRBV19 and TRBJ1-5; 7 bases match TRBD1. V lost 5 bases, J lost 3 bases, and 4 bases stayed unmatched. The germline gives CDR1 LNHDA, CDR2 SQIVND (reference sequence). This CDR3 is built from 14 residues. CDR3 DNA sequence: TGTGCCAGTAGTTCACAGGGGTTCAATCAGCCCCAGCATTTT. Translating gives CASSSQGFNQPQHF.

The J gene is TRBJ2-5, the V gene TRBV9; TRBD1 aligns across 9 bases. The CDR3 sequence is 14 residues long. Germline V gene sequence: CDR1 SGDLS, CDR2 YYNGEE. The J segment lost 3 bases and the V segment lost 3 bases, leaving 3 bases of the junction unmatched. The CDR3 is CASSADRGKETQYF. In nucleotides, the CDR3 is TGTGCCAGCAGCGCAGACAGGGGGAAAGAGACCCAGTACTTC.

This chain joins TRBV29-1 and TRBJ1-2, with D hard to call. This CDR3 has 13 amino acids. The V end was cut by 3 bases, the J end by 7 bases, with 15 bases between. CDR1 and CDR2 (germline): SQVTM, ANQGSEA. CDR3 DNA: TGCAGCGTTGAGAAAATCGAATCCCTTGGCTACACCTTC. Its translation is CSVEKIESLGYTF. The whole variable domain, filled in from reference TRBV29-1 and TRBJ1-2, reads SAVISQKPSRDICQRGTSLTIQCQVDSQVTMMFWYRQQPGQSLTLIATANQGSEATYESGFVIDKFPISRPNLTFSTLTVSNMSPEDSSIYLCSVEKIESLGYTFGSGTRLTVV.

This clone is medium-sized by share. V usage is TRBV9 and J usage is TRBJ2-1; D gene ambiguous. The germline gives CDR1 SGDLS, CDR2 YYNGEE. V was trimmed by 0 bases and J by 7 bases, leaving 5 bases between them. The CDR3 spans 12 residues. CDR3 in amino acids: CASSVAGNEQFF. CDR3 DNA: TGTGCCAGCAGCGTAGCCGGGAATGAGCAGTTCTTC.

This clone ranks as large. This chain links TRBV11-3 with TRBJ2-7; D is undetermined. The germline CDR1 and CDR2 sequences are SGHNT and YENEEA. CDR3 length: 15 residues. Trimming stripped 2 bases from V and 5 bases from J, with 16 bases between. CDR3 DNA sequence: TGTGCCAGCAGCTTATTTTCGGAGTATGGGAACGAGCAGTACTTC. Its translation: CASSLFSEYGNEQYF.

This chain links TRBV29-1 with TRBJ2-2; tentative D call: TRBD1 (5 bases). The CDR3 runs 13 residues. Per germline, CDR1 SQVTM and CDR2 ANQGSEA. The CDR3 here is CSAKGMNTGELFF. CDR3 sequence (DNA): TGCAGTGCGAAGGGGATGAACACCGGGGAGCTGTTTTTT.

A note on this clone: One end of the junction varies from germline; a read error may be responsible. A nucleotide was unread or ambiguous, so the corresponding amino acid is written X. CDR3 amino acids: CAXSLRYEGSGYTF. CDR3 bases: TGTGCCAKCAGCTTACGGTATGAGGGTTCCGGCTACACCTTC. V gene TRBV11-3 combines with J gene TRBJ1-2; no firm D call. The CDR3 has 14 residues. In germline, CDR1 is SGHNT, CDR2 YENEEA.

This clone turned up a few times. The chain uses TRBV6-8 and TRBJ2-5; D is perhaps TRBD2 (5 bases). V was clipped by 5 bases and J by 4 bases, with 14 bases between them. The CDR3 totals 14 residues. Germline CDR1 is MNHGY and CDR2 is SAAAGT. The CDR3 here is CASSAPAEGETQYF. CDR3 coding DNA: TGTGCCAGCAGTGCCCCTGCTGAGGGAGAGACCCAGTACTTC.

This chain links TRBV18 with TRBJ1-2; a weak D match, TRBD1 (5 bases). With 2 bases removed from V and 3 bases from J, the gap between germline ends came to 7 bases. CDR3 length: 13 amino acids. CDR1 is KGHSH, CDR2 LQKENI, per germline. CDR3 region: CASSPETDYGYTF. The CDR3 DNA reads as TGTGCCAGCTCACCAGAGACAGACTATGGCTACACCTTC.

The chain combines TRBV28 with TRBJ1-1, with D unresolved. CDR1 MDHEN and CDR2 SYDVKM come from the germline V gene. There are 14 residues in the CDR3. V lost 2 bases and J lost 2, with 9 bases in between. The CDR3 coding sequence is TGTGCCAGCAGTTTAGAAGTCACCAACACTGAAGCTTTCTTT. Its translation: CASSLEVTNTEAFF.